This TCR beta chain was recovered during a study of vaccination effects on CD4 cells after COVID-19. The wider study: As their vaccination, participants received two doses of either BNT162b2 or mRNA-1273.

Study conclusions and caveats: Substantial clonal contraction characterized both infection- and vaccine-induced clones late after vaccination.

Measured with immunoSEQ multiplex PCR; TCRdb has only the in-frame clones, and not every one. The sample lists roughly 65,000 clones, approximately 79% occurring once. Antigen-specific CD4+ T cells were expanded with viral peptide pools in the ViraFEST assay before sequencing. Isolation of CD4+ T cells took place after 10 to 11 days of culture. No vaccinee had earlier SARS-CoV-2 infection, and nucleocapsid antibodies were negative. They grew a few million PBMC in each well, adding about 10 IU/ml IL-2 and 10 ug/ml peptides. Comments on this clone: Its antigen is not identified.

The V and J ends lost 3 bases and 1 base respectively, with 10 bases between them. The CDR3 is made up of 14 amino acids. CDR1 is SGHNT and CDR2 is YYREEE in the germline V gene (reference sequence). V is TRBV5-4 and J is TRBJ1-1; weak D call: TRBD1 (5 bases). Sequenced here: CD4+ T cells from PBMCs cultured with HCoV-NL63 spike peptides, sampled before COVID-19 vaccination. The source of this sequence is a human donor who received a COVID-19 vaccine. The CDR3 loop reads CASSSVGGNTEAFF. The CDR3 DNA sequence: TGTGCCAGCAGCTCTGTGGGGGGGAACACTGAAGCTTTCTTT.